Listed below are T cell receptor beta chains from one sample, sequenced in a study of T-cell reconstitution after alpha-beta-depleted transplantation in children. From the PCR reads, TCRdb called clonotypes with MiXCR, one entry per CDR3 protein. Counted here are approximately 400,000 distinct CDR3 sequences, roughly a tenth occurring once; the ten biggest clones make up 4.5% to 6.5%. The material was PBMCs from the stem cell graft donor, obtained from the stem cell graft. Every receptor here comes from a human donor who donated a stem cell graft to a child with acute myeloid leukemia. Both conserved end residues are part of each CDR3. The D gene is left open where the match is weak. Only some rows state a clone size, as once, few, many or a class for expanded clones.

clone size	D gene	V gene	J gene	CDR3 DNA	CDR3 protein
few	NA	TRBV3-1	TRBJ1-1	TGTGCCAGCAGCCAAGATATCGGTAGCGCTCGGAACACTGAAGCTTTCTTT	CASSQDIGSARNTEAFF
NA	NA	TRBV6-4	TRBJ2-1	TGTGCCAGCAGTGACGGGGGTGGGCAGTTCTTC	CASSDGGGQFF
NA	NA	TRBV7-6	TRBJ2-5	TGTGCCAGCAGCTTAGTCGGGGGGCCGGAGACCCAGTACTTC	CASSLVGGPETQYF
NA	NA	TRBV18	TRBJ2-2	TGTGCCAGCTCATCCATAGCACAGGCCAGAAACACCGGGGAGCTGTTTTTT	CASSSIAQARNTGELFF
many	TRBD2	TRBV5-1	TRBJ2-3	TGCGCCAGCGGTCTAGCGGGACACGGGACAGATACGCAGTATTTT	CASGLAGHGTDTQYF
NA	NA	TRBV3-1	TRBJ1-5	TGTGCCAGCAGCCTACAGATATCCAATCAGCCCCAGCATTTT	CASSLQISNQPQHF
few	NA	TRBV12-3/TRBV12-4	TRBJ2-1	TGTGCCAGCAGCCTTTCCATTAGTGAGCAGTTCTTC	CASSLSISEQFF
few	TRBD1	TRBV2	TRBJ1-2	TGTGCCAGCAGTGCCCTAACTATCGGACAGGGGGCAAACTATGATGGCTACACCTTC	CASSALTIGQGANYDGYTF
few	TRBD2	TRBV20-1	TRBJ2-1	TGCAGTGCTAACCCACTAGCGGGGAACTCCTACAATGAGCAGTTCTTC	CSANPLAGNSYNEQFF
few	NA	TRBV29-1	TRBJ2-1	TGCAGCGTTTATGAGGGAGGTTCGAATGAGCAGTTCTTC	CSVYEGGSNEQFF
few	TRBD2	TRBV7-6	TRBJ2-1	TGTGCCAGCAGCTTAGCTGTTCGGGGACTAGCGGGAAATGAGCAGTTCTTC	CASSLAVRGLAGNEQFF
NA	NA	TRBV5-1	TRBJ1-3	TGCGCCAGCAGCTTCGACAGAAACTCTGGAAACACCATATATTTT	CASSFDRNSGNTIYF
few	TRBD2	TRBV12-3/TRBV12-4	TRBJ2-1	TGTGCCAGCAGTCCGCCCTTGGCGGGGGGGTACAATGAGCAGTTCTTC	CASSPPLAGGYNEQFF
NA	NA	TRBV7-9	TRBJ2-3	TGTGCCAGCAGCGAAGGTGGGGGGCCAGATACGCAGTATTTT	CASSEGGGPDTQYF
few	NA	TRBV18	TRBJ2-5	TGTGCCAGCTCCGCACGGGGGTACCAAGAGACCCAGTACTTC	CASSARGYQETQYF
many	NA	TRBV5-5	TRBJ1-1	TGTGCCAGCAGCTTCCTCAGGGGCACTGAAGCTTTCTTT	CASSFLRGTEAFF
NA	NA	TRBV27	TRBJ2-7	TGTGCCAGCAGTCCCCGAGGGATTACGACCTACGAGCAGTACTTC	CASSPRGITTYEQYF
many	NA	TRBV20-1	TRBJ2-5	TGCAGTGCTAGAGATCTCCAGTGGGGCACCCAAGAGACCCAGTACTTC	CSARDLQWGTQETQYF
few	NA	TRBV11-2	TRBJ2-5	TGTGCCAGCAGCTTTCAAGTGACCCAGTACTTC	CASSFQVTQYF
NA	NA	TRBV18	TRBJ2-7	TGTGCCAGCTCACCACGCGACTTATCCTACGAGCAGTACTTC	CASSPRDLSYEQYF
NA	NA	TRBV4-1	TRBJ2-5	TGCGCCAGCAGCCAAGTCGGGCTAGCTGTAGAGACCCAGTACTTC	CASSQVGLAVETQYF
NA	NA	TRBV18	TRBJ1-5	TGTGCCAGCTCACCGGAGGCGGGAGGGGAACAGCCCCAGCATTTT	CASSPEAGGEQPQHF
NA	NA	TRBV29-1	TRBJ1-2	TGCAGCGCGAGCACAGGGTTCCATGGCTACACCTTC	CSASTGFHGYTF
few	NA	TRBV20-1	TRBJ1-4	TGCAGTGCTTCAACGGGGGGAAAACTGTTTTTT	CSASTGGKLFF
many	TRBD2	TRBV10-3	TRBJ2-1	TGTGCCATCAGTGATTCCGGGACTAGCGGGAGTGGCTCCTACAATGAGCAGTTCTTC	CAISDSGTSGSGSYNEQFF
NA	TRBD2	TRBV20-1	TRBJ2-1	TGCAGTGTCAGACGGACTAGCGGGAGGACCTACAATGAGCAGTTCTTC	CSVRRTSGRTYNEQFF
NA	TRBD2	TRBV4-1	TRBJ2-1	TGCGCCAGCTTTGGGGGGGAGTACAATGAGCAGTTCTTC	CASFGGEYNEQFF
few	TRBD2	TRBV20-1	TRBJ2-1	TGCAGTGCTGAAGCGGGAGGTCGCTACAATGAGCAGTTCTTC	CSAEAGGRYNEQFF
once	NA	TRBV7-2	TRBJ1-5	TGTGCCAGCACCGAAGGGACACATCAGCCCCAGCATTTT	CASTEGTHQPQHF
NA	TRBD1	TRBV4-2	TRBJ2-5	TGTGCCAGCAGCCAAGATCGCCAGGGGGCAGAAGAGACCCAGTACTTC	CASSQDRQGAEETQYF
many	TRBD1	TRBV12-3/TRBV12-4	TRBJ1-1	TGTGCCAGCAGTTCTCAGGGGGCTGACACTGAAGCTTTCTTT	CASSSQGADTEAFF
few	NA	TRBV6-1	TRBJ1-5	TGTGCCAGCAGGCACACGCAAATCGAGGGTATCGGCAATCAGCCCCAGCATTTT	CASRHTQIEGIGNQPQHF
few	TRBD2	TRBV7-9	TRBJ2-2	TGTGCCAGCAGCTTAACTAGCGGGAGAGGCGGCGGGGAGCTGTTTTTT	CASSLTSGRGGGELFF
many	NA	TRBV29-1	TRBJ2-3	TGCAGCGTTGAAGAGCGGGGAGATACGCAGTATTTT	CSVEERGDTQYF
NA	TRBD1	TRBV29-1	TRBJ2-1	TGCAGCGTAGAAGCGGGACAGGGGAGGGTAAATGAGCAGTTCTTC	CSVEAGQGRVNEQFF
NA	NA	TRBV1	TRBJ2-7	TGCACCAGCAGCCAGGATAAGAAGGGGTCGACCTACGAGCAGTACTTC	CTSSQDKKGSTYEQYF
many	NA	TRBV20-1	TRBJ2-7	TGCAGTGCTAGGTCCGTACAGGGTGACTACGAGCAGTACTTC	CSARSVQGDYEQYF
NA	NA	TRBV20-1	TRBJ1-3	TGCAGTGCCCAGAGACAGAGCTCTGGAAACACCATATATTTT	CSAQRQSSGNTIYF
few	TRBD2	TRBV25-1	TRBJ2-7	TGTGCCAGCAGTGACGGGACTAGCGAACGCTACGAGCAGTACTTC	CASSDGTSERYEQYF
few	NA	TRBV30	TRBJ1-2	TGTGCCTGGAGTACGGGACTCGGCGGCTACACCTTC	CAWSTGLGGYTF
NA	NA	TRBV20-1	TRBJ2-7	TGCAGTGCTAGAGAGATAGCGTACGAGCAGTACTTC	CSAREIAYEQYF
many	NA	TRBV9	TRBJ2-2	TGTGCCAGCAGCGTAGTTTCGAACGGGGAGCTGTTTTTT	CASSVVSNGELFF
few	TRBD2	TRBV6-1	TRBJ2-3	TGTGCCAGCAGGGGACTAGCGGCCCGGAGCACGCAGTATTTT	CASRGLAARSTQYF
NA	TRBD1	TRBV20-1	TRBJ1-1	TGCAGTGCTAGAGGGGGGTGGGGACAGGGGAAGGGCACTGACGCTTTCTTT	CSARGGWGQGKGTDAFF
NA	TRBD2	TRBV5-1	TRBJ2-3	TGCGCCAGCAGCTCGGGACTAGCAGAAACAGATACGCAGTATTTT	CASSSGLAETDTQYF
few	NA	TRBV29-1	TRBJ2-5	TGCAGCGTTGCGGGGGTGGAGACCCAGTACTTC	CSVAGVETQYF
NA	NA	TRBV6-1	TRBJ1-3	TGTGCCAGCAGGTCCCGGGGGGCGCAAGGAAACACCATATATTTT	CASRSRGAQGNTIYF